This TCR beta chain was recorded in a study of blood T cell repertoires in COVID-19 (dated by TCRdb to between 2020 and 2021). For context, the study as a whole: The collaborator samples originated in the United States, Italy and Spain and spanned the acute and convalescent phases of COVID-19. The prospective study material was composed of cDNA or gDNA derived from T cells, B-cell-depleted T cells, or PBMCs. Subjects who had been exposed to COVID-19, were actively infected with it, or had recovered from it provided the deeply sampled blood TCRbeta repertoires that made up the dataset. The repertoires were made available in a free public database intended to serve as a resource for research on the immune response to SARS-CoV-2. Samples were obtained from the ongoing ImmuneRACE study (first 160 participants) and from 1,254 subjects provided by 6 global collaborators. Nearly every sample came with metadata listing a de-identified subject ID, COVID-19 status, age in years and sex. Where available, HLA class I and class II types were obtained from metadata supplied by the sample provider rather than from assay-based typing.

Points the paper makes about the study in general: The amount of clinical and demographic metadata varied by source and participant and was provided uncurated.

At one collaborating source in Seattle, patients were enrolled during active infection and were followed longitudinally through the course of disease. Collaborating institutions collected whole blood in K2EDTA tubes following their own protocols. For TCRbeta analysis, collaborator samples were shipped as frozen whole blood, as isolated PBMCs, or as DNA extracted from either sample type. From its cysteine to its phenylalanine, the CDR3 spans 16 amino acids. Only the CDR3 DNA is retained, 48 bases long and in frame from the first base. CDR1 is given as SGHRS and CDR2 as YFSETQ, both from the germline V gene. Cut back by 3 bases and 0 bases, the V and J ends lie 12 bases apart. TCRbeta CDR3 regions were amplified from genomic DNA by means of the immunoSEQ Assay, a bias-controlled multiplex PCR. As for the original processing: Within the assay, amplification of reference gene primers was used to estimate how many nucleated cells each sample contained. To quantify the absolute abundance of each unique TCRbeta CDR3 rearrangement, sequence reads were collapsed and filtered. For each sample, productive Simpson clonality was calculated as the square root of Simpson's diversity index over productive rearrangements. The source is immuneACCESS, and TCRdb retained only in-frame sequences with V and J called. Part of the clones is not carried over; for the studies checked, unresolved V genes explain less than half of this, and the remainder is unexplained. V and J calls plus clone size are reproduced from that table; the DNA served to infer D and trimming. Counted in this sample were some 350,000 clones; 87% of them appeared once. Of the sample, more than 5% is held by the ten largest clones.

Turning to this clone: Its cognate antigen has yet to be identified. Base qualities are not recorded, but no much larger clone differs from it by a single base.

The sequence links TRBV5-1 to TRBJ2-2; the best D guess is TRBD1, with 5 bases matching. The sample comprised peripheral blood. This TCR was recovered from a woman between 50 and 59 years old with COVID-19, enrolled during active disease. The nucleotide sequence reads as follows: TGCGCCAGCAGCTCTCAGGGATCCTCGAACACCGGGGAGCTGTTTTTT. This codes for CASSSQGSSNTGELFF.